The present T cell receptor (beta chain) was sequenced within a study of blood T cell repertoires in COVID-19. Enrollees, about 18 to 89 years old, lived in 24 US areas. This CDR3 is 14 amino acids long. V trimming: 4 bases; J trimming: 8 bases; junction bases outside the gene matches: 6. Per germline, CDR1 SEHNR and CDR2 FQNEAQ (reference sequence). Authors' analysis steps: It was from reference gene primer amplification that nucleated cell counts were estimated. Profiled with immunoSEQ multiplex PCR; TCRdb holds only in-frame clones, not every one. The V and J calls and clone size come from that table; D and trimming were worked out from the DNA. The sample lists around 250,000 clones, 75% to 90% occurring once.

This chain uses TRBV7-9 with TRBJ2-1; 9 nucleotides line up with TRBD2. The receptor was isolated from a woman aged 45 to 65 who had recovered from COVID-19. The sample consisted of PBMCs or T cells enriched from blood (not recorded which). CDR3 region: CASSSGGRADEQFF. For the CDR3, the DNA is TGTGCCAGCAGCTCTGGCGGGAGGGCCGATGAGCAGTTCTTC.